This TCR beta chain was observed in a study of shared clonotypes between healthy human individuals. Study overall: The people who gave samples were two women and three men aged 18 to 49. Each donor contributed plates that comprised three CD4 naive, three CD4 memory, two CD8 naive and one CD8 memory. Broader study findings: Sequencing depth was a factor that was expected to affect clonotype sharing among donors.

There were only Caucasian adults among the donors, and all lived in Nashville, Tennessee. The data were produced by immunoSEQ multiplex PCR, yet TCRdb's version contains in-frame clones alone and is incomplete. The top ten hold 0.3% to 0.4% of the sample, which has approximately 2.3 million clones, 85% to 95% seen once. V was trimmed by 2 bases and J by 8 bases, leaving 7 bases between them. Germline assignment: CDR1 KGHSH and CDR2 LQKENI. The CDR3 is 12 residues long. In the case of this clone: What it recognizes is unknown.

V usage is TRBV18 and J usage is TRBJ1-3; D gene uncertain. Specimen: naive CD4+ T cells from PBMCs. The subset is: CD45RA+ positively selected. The origin of this receptor is a man aged 18 to 29 in good health. Some clones in this sample may be carry-over from other donors' samples. This CDR3 is CASSPKEDTIYF. DNA of the CDR3: TGTGCCAGCTCACCAAAGGAGGACACCATATATTTT.